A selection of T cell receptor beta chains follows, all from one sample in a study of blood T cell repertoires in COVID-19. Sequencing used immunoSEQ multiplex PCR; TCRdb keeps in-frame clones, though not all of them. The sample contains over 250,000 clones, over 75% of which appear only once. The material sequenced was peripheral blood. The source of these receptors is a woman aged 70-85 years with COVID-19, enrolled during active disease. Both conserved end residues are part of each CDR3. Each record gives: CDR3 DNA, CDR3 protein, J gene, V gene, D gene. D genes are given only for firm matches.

CDR3 DNA: TGTGCCAGCCTCCCCGGACTAGCACGAGATACGCAGTATTTT
CDR3 protein: CASLPGLARDTQYF
J gene: TRBJ2-3
V gene: TRBV2
D gene: TRBD2

CDR3 DNA: TGTGCCTGGAGTCTAGGACAGCCCCACGAAAAACTGTTTTTT
CDR3 protein: CAWSLGQPHEKLFF
J gene: TRBJ1-4
V gene: TRBV30
D gene: .

CDR3 DNA: TGTGCCAGCAGTGAAGCGCTGGGCGGGGCCAGCGGGGAGCTGTTTTTT
CDR3 protein: CASSEALGGASGELFF
J gene: TRBJ2-2
V gene: TRBV6-1
D gene: .

CDR3 DNA: TGTGCCAGCAGTGACGGACAGGGGAGAGGCTACACCTTC
CDR3 protein: CASSDGQGRGYTF
J gene: TRBJ1-2
V gene: TRBV25-1
D gene: TRBD1

CDR3 DNA: TGTGCCAGCAGCTTGTTAACTAGCGGGAGTGGTGAGCAGTTCTTC
CDR3 protein: CASSLLTSGSGEQFF
J gene: TRBJ2-1
V gene: TRBV7-8
D gene: TRBD2

CDR3 DNA: TGTGCCAGCAGTTTGCAGGGGCCTGCCACCGGGGAGCTGTTTTTT
CDR3 protein: CASSLQGPATGELFF
J gene: TRBJ2-2
V gene: TRBV28
D gene: .

CDR3 DNA: TGTGCCGGCAGCGGGACAGGGAACTATGGCTACACCTTC
CDR3 protein: CAGSGTGNYGYTF
J gene: TRBJ1-2
V gene: TRBV2
D gene: TRBD1

CDR3 DNA: TGTGCCAGCGTTCCTAGTTTTAACTATGGCTACACCTTC
CDR3 protein: CASVPSFNYGYTF
J gene: TRBJ1-2
V gene: TRBV28
D gene: .

CDR3 DNA: TGCGCCAGCAGCTTGGAACTAGCGGGAGGGTTTGAGACCCAGTACTTC
CDR3 protein: CASSLELAGGFETQYF
J gene: TRBJ2-5
V gene: TRBV5-1
D gene: TRBD2

CDR3 DNA: TGCAGCGTGGGGCAGGGTGGAGGCTACACCTTC
CDR3 protein: CSVGQGGGYTF
J gene: TRBJ1-2
V gene: TRBV29-1
D gene: .

CDR3 DNA: TGTGCCAGCAGCTTAGACTTCCACGAGCAGTACTTC
CDR3 protein: CASSLDFHEQYF
J gene: TRBJ2-7
V gene: TRBV11-2
D gene: .

CDR3 DNA: TGTGCCAGCAGCTTAGAGGAGGGATTGAGCGAGCAGTACTTC
CDR3 protein: CASSLEEGLSEQYF
J gene: TRBJ2-7
V gene: TRBV11-3
D gene: .

CDR3 DNA: TGTGCCAGCAGCGTCGTAGAAGAGACCCAGTACTTC
CDR3 protein: CASSVVEETQYF
J gene: TRBJ2-5
V gene: TRBV7-9
D gene: .

CDR3 DNA: TGTGCCAGCAGTCCTACTATACTAGCGGGAGGGTACACCGGGGAGCTGTTTTTT
CDR3 protein: CASSPTILAGGYTGELFF
J gene: TRBJ2-2
V gene: TRBV27
D gene: TRBD2